The 19 T cell receptor beta chains reported below all come from one sample, sequenced in a study of T cell responses to AZD1222 COVID-19 vaccine. The repertoire was sequenced with immunoSEQ multiplex PCR; TCRdb's copy has only in-frame clones and lacks some. The sample yields 100,000 to 150,000 clones, 86% seen once. The starting material was peripheral blood, obtained on day 0 of AZD1222 vaccination. The source of these receptors is an adult in good health.

The rearrangement links TRBV7-2 to TRBJ2-1; D not resolved. Germline CDR1 reads SGHTA; CDR2 reads FQGNSA. This CDR3 is built from 16 residues. Trimming shortened V by 1 base and J by 4 bases, and 14 bases separated the two germline ends. In nucleotides, the CDR3 is TGTGCCAGCAGCTTAGTGGCAGTACTTCGATACAATGAGCAGTTCTTC. Translated: CASSLVAVLRYNEQFF.

A word on this clone: The junction does not match germline at one end; this may be a read error. This sequence joins TRBV6-2 or TRBV6-3 and TRBJ1-2; TRBD1 is a possible D gene (6 bases). This CDR3 is 15 amino acids long. Germline V gene sequence: CDR1 MNHEY, CDR2 SVGEGT. CDR3 in DNA: TGTGCCAGCACTTACCTACAGGGAGTCATCTATGGCTACACCTTC. This sequence encodes CASTYLQGVIYGYTF.

The V and J genes are TRBV6-5 and TRBJ1-6, with 10 nucleotides matching TRBD1. V was clipped by 2 bases and J by 8 bases; unmatched bases: 3. Looked up from germline, CDR1 is MNHEY and CDR2 is SVGAGI. This CDR3 spans 15 amino acids. The CDR3 sequence: CASSYSGQGDSPLHF. The CDR3 nucleotides read TGTGCCAGCAGTTACAGCGGACAGGGGGATTCACCCCTCCACTTT.

The chain uses TRBV7-9 and TRBJ2-2, with 9 bases lining up with TRBD2. The CDR3 is made up of 15 amino acids. Germline trimming cut 3 bases from V and 6 bases from J; bases unmatched to any gene: 5. Per the germline V gene, CDR1 is SEHNR and CDR2 is FQNEAQ (reference sequence). CDR3 sequence: CASSLVAGVAGELFF. CDR3 coding DNA: TGTGCCAGCAGCTTGGTAGCGGGGGTTGCCGGGGAGCTGTTTTTT.

The chain links TRBV7-3 to TRBJ2-1; 9 bases line up with TRBD1. This CDR3 contains 12 residues. V trimming: 5 bases; J trimming: 15 bases; junction bases outside the gene matches: 8. The germline gives CDR1 SGHTA, CDR2 FQGTGA. The CDR3 is CASSLGQGQPFF. The DNA of the CDR3 is TGTGCCAGCAGCCTTGGACAGGGGCAGCCGTTCTTC.

The J gene is TRBJ1-4, the V gene TRBV19; 10 nucleotides match TRBD1. Germline CDR1 and CDR2: LNHDA and SQIVND (reference sequence). The CDR3 is made up of 14 amino acids. Trimming at V came to 10 bases and at J to 7 bases, leaving 9 bases not matched to a gene. CDR3 sequence reads: CATSTGGAGEKLFF. DNA of the CDR3: TGTGCCACCTCGACAGGGGGCGCCGGTGAAAAACTGTTTTTT.

The chain uses TRBV5-1 and TRBJ1-1; D uncertain. Germline values: CDR1 SGHRS, CDR2 YFSETQ. V was trimmed by 6 bases and J by 0 bases, leaving 12 bases between them. This CDR3 is built from 14 residues. The CDR3, as DNA: TGCGCCAGCATGAAAGGGTCGGTGAACACTGAAGCTTTCTTT. This sequence encodes CASMKGSVNTEAFF.

In this sample, this clone turned up once. This chain joins TRBV5-1 and TRBJ1-2; 11 bases align to TRBD1. CDR1 SGHRS and CDR2 YFSETQ come from the germline V gene. Trimming cost V 3 bases and J 7 bases; bases outside gene matches: 8. This CDR3 is built from 15 residues. CDR3 nucleotides: TGCGCCAGCAGCTCCGAGGGACAGGGGGTTGGTGGCTACACCTTC. It translates to CASSSEGQGVGGYTF.

This clone showed up just once. The V and J genes are TRBV6-6 and TRBJ1-5; no clear D gene. CDR3 length: 15 amino acids. The germline V gene has CDR1 MNHNY and CDR2 SVGAGI (reference sequence). Trimming took off 6 bases at V and 3 bases at J, with 15 bases between the two ends. The CDR3 DNA reads as TGTGCCAGCAGCCCGGGAGTCAAGCCCAATCAGCCCCAGCATTTT. Its translation: CASSPGVKPNQPQHF.

The chain links TRBV12-3 or TRBV12-4 to TRBJ2-3; maybe TRBD1 (5 bases). V was clipped by 3 bases and J by 5 bases, with 9 bases between them. This CDR3 is 13 amino acids long. The CDR3 loop reads CASSLQGKDTQYF. CDR3 in DNA: TGTGCCAGCAGTTTGCAGGGCAAAGATACGCAGTATTTT.

The V gene is TRBV6-5, the J gene TRBJ1-6; unclear D gene. Germline lookup yields CDR1 MNHEY and CDR2 SVGAGI. Trimming removed 5 bases from V and 5 bases from J, with 10 bases in between. CDR3 length equals 14 residues. The CDR3: CASSTVGDNSPLHF. The DNA of the CDR3 is TGTGCCAGCAGTACCGTCGGGGATAATTCACCCCTCCACTTT.

The chain combines TRBV5-1 with TRBJ1-2, with TRBD1 matching over 8 bases. CDR1 is SGHRS and CDR2 is YFSETQ in the germline V gene. This CDR3 is 15 amino acids long. V shed 7 bases, J shed 4 bases, and the junction held 12 bases outside the gene matches. The CDR3 sequence is CASRNGTTGVYGYTF. Here the CDR3 DNA reads TGCGCCAGCCGAAACGGCACGACAGGGGTCTATGGCTACACCTTC.

The gene calls are TRBV3-1 (or the pseudogene TRBV3-2) and TRBJ1-2; possibly TRBD1 for D (6 bases). Germline V gives CDR1 LGHDT, CDR2 YNNKEL (reference sequence). CDR3 length: 12 residues. The V end was cut by 4 bases, the J end by 6 bases, with 9 bases between. DNA of the CDR3: TGTGCCAGCAGCCGGGGGCAGAATGGCTACACCTTC. This translates into CASSRGQNGYTF.

The V call is TRBV27, the J call TRBJ1-1; D gene ambiguous. Germline CDR1 is MNHEY and CDR2 is SMNVEV (reference sequence). Between the trimmed V and J ends, which lost 3 bases and 4 bases, there was a span of 15 bases. This CDR3 is 15 amino acids long. CDR3: CASSFLPGGSTEAFF. The DNA of the CDR3 is TGTGCCAGCAGTTTTTTGCCGGGTGGAAGCACTGAAGCTTTCTTT.

The chain joins TRBV2 to TRBJ1-2; D may be TRBD1 (5 bases). CDR1 and CDR2 (germline): SNHLY, FYNNEI. The V gene lost 4 bases and the J gene lost 2 bases, with 5 bases spanning the gap. The CDR3 sequence is 12 residues long. The CDR3 spells CASSGQNYGYTF. CDR3 nucleotides: TGTGCCAGCAGTGGACAGAACTATGGCTACACCTTC.

The count of this clone is one. V is TRBV5-6 and J is TRBJ2-1; D may match TRBD1 or TRBD2 (5 bases each). The CDR3 runs 16 residues. The V end lost 0 bases, the J end lost 1 base, and 11 bases lay between the germline ends. CDR1 SGHDT and CDR2 YYEEEE come from the germline V gene. Here the CDR3 reads CASSLEGRKSYNEQFF. The CDR3 region has the DNA TGTGCCAGCAGCTTGGAGGGGAGAAAATCCTACAATGAGCAGTTCTTC.

V is TRBV19 and J is TRBJ1-5, with D possibly matching TRBD1 (5 bases). The CDR3 contains 15 residues. Germline-derived CDR1 and CDR2 are LNHDA and SQIVND (reference sequence). The V end lost 6 bases, the J end lost 2 bases, and 14 bases lay between the germline ends. The CDR3 coding sequence is TGTGCCAGTAGCAGGGAGGGGTTTCGCAATCAGCCCCAGCATTTT. Translation gives CASSREGFRNQPQHF.

In the case of this clone: At one boundary the junction diverges from the germline segment, which might be a read error. The CDR3 sequence: CASSLDRHTYGYTF. CDR3 bases: TGTGCCAGCAGCCTAGACCGACATACTTATGGCTACACCTTC. This chain connects TRBV11-2 to TRBJ1-2; D is ambiguous. The CDR3 runs to 14 residues. Germline V CDR1 and CDR2: SGHAT, FQNNGV.

The CDR3 loop is CASSQDDSGDYEQYF. The CDR3 region has the DNA TGTGCCAGCAGCCAAGACGACAGTGGAGACTACGAGCAGTACTTC. This chain joins TRBV3-1 (or the pseudogene TRBV3-2) and TRBJ2-7; D perhaps matches TRBD1 (5 bases). V was trimmed by 0 bases and J by 3 bases, leaving 12 bases between them. The CDR3 loop spans 15 amino acids. In germline, CDR1 is LGHDT, CDR2 YNNKEL (reference sequence).